The next 30 T cell receptor beta chains were all read from a single sample in a study of blood T cell repertoires in COVID-19. Generated by immunoSEQ multiplex PCR, the TCRdb table keeps only in-frame clones and is missing some. The repertoire consists of under 500,000 clones, with nearly 90% occurring once and the leading ten covering around 1.8%. Sequenced sample: PBMCs or T cells enriched from blood (not recorded which). The receptors here all came from a woman younger than 30 with acute COVID-19.

The CDR3 is CAWSVGGLADSTDTQYF. In DNA, the CDR3 is TGTGCCTGGAGTGTAGGGGGACTAGCCGACAGCACAGATACGCAGTATTTT. The chain employs TRBV30 and TRBJ2-3; 9 positions agree with TRBD2. Germline values: CDR1 GTSNPN, CDR2 SVGIG (reference sequence). The V segment lost 0 bases and the J segment 0 bases; nucleotides outside the gene matches: 7. The CDR3 totals 17 residues.

This chain connects TRBV19 to TRBJ2-6, with 7 positions matching TRBD1. The V segment lost 7 bases and the J segment 0 bases; nucleotides outside the gene matches: 6. Germline V CDR1 and CDR2: LNHDA, SQIVND (reference sequence). This CDR3 has 16 amino acids. CDR3 amino acids: CASTGQAFSGANVLTF. CDR3 nucleotides: TGTGCCAGTACCGGACAGGCATTCTCTGGGGCCAACGTCCTGACTTTC.

The V call is TRBV11-2, the J call TRBJ2-7; no clear D. Germline CDR1 SGHAT, CDR2 FQNNGV. This CDR3 comprises 14 residues. The V and J ends lost 1 base and 0 bases respectively, with 7 bases between them. The CDR3 is CASSLGYFSYEQYF. As DNA, the CDR3 is TGTGCCAGCAGCTTAGGGTACTTCTCCTACGAGCAGTACTTC. Filled out from reference TRBV11-2 and TRBJ2-7, the complete variable domain reads EAGVAQSPRYKIIEKRQSVAFWCNPISGHATLYWYQQILGQGPKLLIQFQNNGVVDDSQLPKDRFSAERLKGVDSTLKIQPAKLEDSAVYLCASSLGYFSYEQYFGPGTRLTVT.

The rearrangement links TRBV5-4 to TRBJ1-2; the match to TRBD1 covers 9 bases. The CDR3 is made up of 15 amino acids. The V segment lost 4 bases and the J segment 4 bases; nucleotides outside the gene matches: 8. Germline values: CDR1 SGHNT, CDR2 YYREEE (reference sequence). The CDR3 DNA follows: TGTGCCAGCAGCCCCTGGGACAGGGTGGGCTATGGCTACACCTTC. It specifies CASSPWDRVGYGYTF.

The chain carries TRBV2 and TRBJ1-4; 8 nucleotides align to TRBD1. Trimming cost V 3 bases and J 1 base; bases outside gene matches: 1. This CDR3 spans 15 amino acids. Germline V gene data show CDR1 as SNHLY and CDR2 as FYNNEI. The CDR3 DNA reads as TGTGCCAGCAGTGACAGGGGGCTAACTAATGAAAAACTGTTTTTT. It encodes CASSDRGLTNEKLFF.

The V call is TRBV23-1, the J call TRBJ1-2, with D maybe TRBD1 (5 bases). TRBV23-1 is reported as an ORF; its role is uncertain. The V gene lost 2 bases and the J gene lost 4 bases, with 11 bases spanning the gap. The CDR3 has 14 amino acids. The CDR3 sequence is CASSQPTGGYGYTF. CDR3 in DNA: TGCGCCAGCAGTCAACCGACGGGGGGCTATGGCTACACCTTC.

The V call is TRBV10-2, the J call TRBJ2-7; 7 bases fit TRBD2. Germline V gene data show CDR1 as WSHSY and CDR2 as SAAADI. The CDR3 is 13 residues long. Trimming removed 2 bases from V and 3 bases from J; junction bases left unmatched: 1. The CDR3 spells CASSEGLDYEQYF. The CDR3 nucleotides read TGCGCCAGCAGTGAGGGACTAGACTACGAGCAGTACTTC.

The genes are TRBV27 and TRBJ2-7; perhaps TRBD1 as D (5 bases). V was cut by 1 base and J by 3 bases, with 13 bases left in between. This CDR3 has 15 amino acids. Looked up from germline, CDR1 is MNHEY and CDR2 is SMNVEV (reference sequence). Written as DNA, the CDR3 is TGTGCCAGCAGTTTATTAGGGGTCCTAAGCTACGAGCAGTACTTC. Protein: CASSLLGVLSYEQYF.

The chain employs TRBV13 and TRBJ1-2; D is undetermined. CDR1 and CDR2 from the germline V gene are PRHDT and FYEKMQ (reference sequence). This CDR3 is 13 amino acids long. Trimming took 5 bases from V and 3 from J, leaving 10 bases between them. The CDR3 here is CASSASEDYGYTF. CDR3 bases: TGTGCCAGCAGCGCTTCAGAGGACTATGGCTACACCTTC.

V and J are TRBV2 and TRBJ2-3; TRBD2 agrees at 7 bases. Trimming at V came to 8 bases and at J to 2 bases, leaving 19 bases not matched to a gene. CDR3 size: 18 residues. CDR1 is SNHLY and CDR2 is FYNNEI in the germline V gene. This CDR3 reads CASVGNPGGSWTTDTQYF. DNA for the CDR3: TGTGCCAGCGTCGGAAATCCCGGCGGGAGTTGGACCACAGATACGCAGTATTTT.

This sequence joins TRBV28 and TRBJ2-1; 7 bases are shared with TRBD2. Germline lookup yields CDR1 MDHEN and CDR2 SYDVKM. This CDR3 has 15 amino acids. V lost 7 bases, J lost 3 bases, and 9 bases stayed unmatched. CDR3: CASTTAASGYNEQFF. The CDR3 DNA sequence: TGTGCCAGCACGACCGCGGCTAGCGGCTACAATGAGCAGTTCTTC.

This chain uses TRBV2 with TRBJ1-5; 8 bases align to TRBD1. The CDR3 covers 15 residues. With V trimmed by 5 bases and J by 4 bases, 7 bases remained unmatched. The germline CDR1 and CDR2 sequences are SNHLY and FYNNEI. CDR3: CASSRGQAFNQPQHF. CDR3 nucleotide sequence: TGTGCCAGCAGTCGGGGACAGGCATTTAATCAGCCCCAGCATTTT.

V and J are TRBV29-1 and TRBJ1-2, with TRBD1 matching 10 bases. V trimming: 7 bases; J trimming: 0 bases; junction bases outside the gene matches: 2. Germline V lookup: CDR1 SQVTM, CDR2 ANQGSEA. The CDR3 spans 13 residues. The CDR3 DNA follows: TGCAGCGCGACAGGGGGCCCTAACTATGGCTACACCTTC. This sequence encodes CSATGGPNYGYTF.

Remarks on this clone: Other DNA sequences of this sample code for an identical CDR3. The chain couples TRBV7-9 to TRBJ2-3, with TRBD2 matching 8 bases. This CDR3 contains 13 residues. The germline CDR1 and CDR2 sequences are SEHNR and FQNEAQ (reference sequence). J lost 0 bases, V lost 7 bases, and 0 bases had no gene match. The chain's CDR3 is CASTGGSTDTQYF. The CDR3 region has the DNA TGTGCCAGCACGGGAGGGAGCACAGATACGCAGTATTTT.

The chain uses TRBV9 and TRBJ2-3; 9 bases agree with TRBD2. V trimming: 2 bases; J trimming: 3 bases; junction bases outside the gene matches: 7. CDR3 size: 16 residues. The germline gives CDR1 SGDLS, CDR2 YYNGEE. The CDR3 region has the DNA TGTGCCAGCAGCGTGAGCGGGAGCGGGAGGACAGATACGCAGTATTTT. As protein: CASSVSGSGRTDTQYF. Together with reference TRBV9 and TRBJ2-3, the CDR3 gives the full variable domain: DSGVTQTPKHLITATGQRVTLRCSPRSGDLSVYWYQQSLDQGLQFLIQYYNGEERAKGNILERFSAQQFPDLHSELNLSSLELGDSALYFCASSVSGSGRTDTQYFGPGTRLTVL.

The chain recombines TRBV4-3 with TRBJ1-1; no definite D call. This CDR3 has 14 amino acids. Germline assignment: CDR1 LGHNA and CDR2 YSLEER. Trimming left V 1 base short and J 5 bases short, with 11 bases between. CDR3 region: CASSQGLPGTEAFF. In DNA, the CDR3 is TGCGCCAGCAGCCAAGGATTACCGGGGACTGAAGCTTTCTTT.

V and J are TRBV19 and TRBJ2-4; D possibly corresponds to TRBD2 (6 bases). Germline CDR1 and CDR2: LNHDA and SQIVND (reference sequence). V was pared by 5 bases and J by 0 bases, with 14 bases between. This CDR3 is built from 16 residues. CDR3 residues: CASSLSGDLAKNIQYF. CDR3 DNA: TGTGCCAGTAGTCTCTCGGGGGACCTAGCCAAAAACATTCAGTACTTC.

This clone has just a few counts. This rearrangement joins TRBV15 to TRBJ2-5; a possible D gene is TRBD1 (5 bases). The CDR3 has 13 residues. Germline V CDR1 and CDR2: LNHNV, YYDKDF (reference sequence). V was pared by 2 bases and J by 1 base, with 5 bases between. The CDR3 region has the DNA TGTGCCACCAGCAGACAGGGCCAAGAGACCCAGTACTTC. Amino acid sequence: CATSRQGQETQYF. The full variable domain, completed using reference TRBV15 and TRBJ2-5, is DAMVIQNPRYQVTQFGKPVTLSCSQTLNHNVMYWYQQKSSQAPKLLFHYYDKDFNNEADTPDNFQSRRPNTSFCFLDIRSPGLGDTAMYLCATSRQGQETQYFGPGTRLLVL.

The genes are TRBV28 and TRBJ1-6; D gene unclear. Trimming cost V 7 bases and J 9 bases, with 13 bases left between them. Germline assignment: CDR1 MDHEN and CDR2 SYDVKM. CDR3 size: 13 residues. The CDR3 DNA sequence: TGTGCCAGCATCGGGCAGGCGGGTTCACCCCTCCACTTT. Translated, it gives CASIGQAGSPLHF.

V is TRBV10-3 and J is TRBJ1-6; D uncertain. From germline, CDR1 is ENHRY and CDR2 SYGVKD. This CDR3 contains 12 residues. The V end was cut by 6 bases, the J end by 7 bases, with 7 bases between. CDR3 sequence reads: CAIRAGNSPLHF. The CDR3 DNA is TGTGCCATCAGGGCAGGCAATTCACCCCTCCACTTT.

The chain employs TRBV27 and TRBJ2-1; TRBD2 is a possible D gene (6 bases). The germline CDR1 and CDR2 sequences are MNHEY and SMNVEV (reference sequence). Trimming took 8 bases from V and 3 from J, leaving 14 bases between them. This CDR3 has 14 amino acids. CDR3 in amino acids: CASRPRGIYNEQFF. CDR3 coding DNA: TGTGCCAGCCGACCGCGGGGTATCTACAATGAGCAGTTCTTC.

This rearrangement joins TRBV7-9 to TRBJ2-7; D possibly corresponds to TRBD2 (6 bases). V lost 3 bases and J lost 4, with 13 bases in between. This CDR3 contains 14 residues. Germline CDR1 is SEHNR and CDR2 is FQNEAQ (reference sequence). The CDR3 sequence is CASSFSLAAYEQYF. For the CDR3, the DNA is TGTGCCAGCAGCTTCTCCTTAGCGGCATACGAGCAGTACTTC. Full variable domain (remainder filled in from reference TRBV7-9 and TRBJ2-7): DTGVSQNPRHKITKRGQNVTFRCDPISEHNRLYWYRQTLGQGPEFLTYFQNEAQLEKSRLLSDRFSAERPKGSFSTLEIQRTEQGDSAMYLCASSFSLAAYEQYFGPGTRLTVT.

The chain is built from TRBV5-5 and TRBJ1-2; 7 bases fit TRBD1. The CDR3 runs 16 residues. The V gene's germline CDR1 is SGHKS and CDR2 YYEKEE (reference sequence). The J segment lost 4 bases and the V segment lost 4 bases, leaving 13 bases of the junction unmatched. The CDR3 loop is CASSRTVGQIIYGYTF. For the CDR3, the DNA is TGTGCCAGCAGCCGGACAGTGGGACAGATCATCTATGGCTACACCTTC.

The chain combines TRBV9 with TRBJ1-5, with a possible D match to TRBD1 (5 bases). V was trimmed by 3 bases and J by 2 bases, leaving 9 bases between them. The CDR3 length is 14 residues. The germline V gene encodes CDR1 SGDLS and CDR2 YYNGEE. CDR3 loop: CASSAGGGNQPQHF. Written as DNA, the CDR3 is TGTGCCAGCAGCGCGGGGGGTGGCAATCAGCCCCAGCATTTT.

This clone was counted once. V gene TRBV19 combines with J gene TRBJ1-5; 8 bases agree with TRBD1. The CDR3 spans 14 residues. V shed 9 bases and J 1 base; nucleotides not matched to a gene: 5. Germline values: CDR1 LNHDA, CDR2 SQIVND (reference sequence). The CDR3 DNA reads as TGTGCCAGCAGCGGGACAGGCAGCAATCAGCCCCAGCATTTT. Translating it yields CASSGTGSNQPQHF.

This sequence joins TRBV6-5 and TRBJ1-1, with TRBD1 as a possible D gene (6 bases). Trimming stripped 7 bases from V and 3 bases from J, with 15 bases between. CDR3 length: 14 residues. Germline values: CDR1 MNHEY, CDR2 SVGAGI. For the CDR3, the DNA is TGTGCCAGCACCCCGACAGGAAGTCACACTGAAGCTTTCTTT. Encoded protein: CASTPTGSHTEAFF.

The chain couples TRBV5-4 to TRBJ2-2, with 9 positions matching TRBD2. Germline V gene data show CDR1 as SGHNT and CDR2 as YYREEE (reference sequence). There are 17 residues in the CDR3. The trim removed 2 bases at V and 3 bases at J, leaving 8 bases unmatched. Here the CDR3 reads CASSFGSGSGDTGELFF. CDR3 DNA: TGTGCCAGCAGCTTTGGTAGCGGGAGCGGGGACACCGGGGAGCTGTTTTTT.

This chain connects TRBV5-3 to TRBJ1-2; 10 bases match TRBD1. TRBV5-3 carries the ORF label, with uncertain function. This CDR3 comprises 15 residues. V gave up 5 bases and J gave up 3 bases; unmatched junction bases: 7. The CDR3 reads CARRFRDRGHYGYTF. The CDR3 nucleotides read TGTGCCAGAAGATTTAGGGACAGGGGTCACTATGGCTACACCTTC.

This clone was seen a few times. The chain recombines TRBV30 with TRBJ1-2; D remains unclear. Trimming stripped 5 bases from V and 6 bases from J, with 13 bases between. There are 12 residues in the CDR3. Looked up from germline, CDR1 is GTSNPN and CDR2 is SVGIG (reference sequence). This chain's CDR3 is CAWGGGGNGYTF. In DNA form, the CDR3 reads TGTGCCTGGGGTGGAGGAGGGAATGGCTACACCTTC.

The count of this clone is one. The V and J genes are TRBV5-1 and TRBJ1-1; D gene uncertain. V was pared by 4 bases and J by 4 bases, with 14 bases between. Looked up from germline, CDR1 is SGHRS and CDR2 is YFSETQ. The CDR3 runs 14 residues. This CDR3 is CASSPSGGSTEAFF. The CDR3 DNA reads TGCGCCAGCAGCCCCTCGGGTGGCAGCACTGAAGCTTTCTTT.